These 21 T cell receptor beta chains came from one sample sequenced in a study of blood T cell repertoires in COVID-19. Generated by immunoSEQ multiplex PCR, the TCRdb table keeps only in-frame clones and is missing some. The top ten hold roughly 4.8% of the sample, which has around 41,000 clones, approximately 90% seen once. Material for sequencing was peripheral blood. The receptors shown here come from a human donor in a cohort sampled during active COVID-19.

The CDR3 is CASSSGDRGLADTQYF. CDR3 in DNA: TGTGCCAGCAGTTCCGGGGACAGGGGGCTGGCAGATACGCAGTATTTT. This chain joins TRBV28 and TRBJ2-3, with TRBD1 identical over 12 bases. Losses at the gene ends were 4 bases for V and 4 bases for J; bases not matched to a gene: 6. Germline CDR1 and CDR2: MDHEN and SYDVKM. CDR3 length: 16 residues.

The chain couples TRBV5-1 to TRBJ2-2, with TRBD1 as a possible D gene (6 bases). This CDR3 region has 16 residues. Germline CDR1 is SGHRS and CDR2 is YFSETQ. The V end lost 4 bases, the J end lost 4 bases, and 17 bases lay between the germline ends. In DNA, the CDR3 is TGCGCCAGCAGCGTACCGGGTCACAGGGCCACCGGGGAGCTGTTTTTT. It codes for CASSVPGHRATGELFF.

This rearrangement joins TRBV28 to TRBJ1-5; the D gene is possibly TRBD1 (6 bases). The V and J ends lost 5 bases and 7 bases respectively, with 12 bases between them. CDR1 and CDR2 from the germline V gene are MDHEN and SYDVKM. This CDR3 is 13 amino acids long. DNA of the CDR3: TGTGCCAGCAGTCCAGGGGTTTGGCAGCCCCAGCATTTT. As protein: CASSPGVWQPQHF.

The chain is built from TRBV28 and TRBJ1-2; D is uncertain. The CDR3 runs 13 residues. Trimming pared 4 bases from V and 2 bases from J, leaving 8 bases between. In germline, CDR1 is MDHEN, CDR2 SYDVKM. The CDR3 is CASSSTGNYGYTF. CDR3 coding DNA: TGTGCCAGCAGTTCGACGGGGAACTATGGCTACACCTTC.

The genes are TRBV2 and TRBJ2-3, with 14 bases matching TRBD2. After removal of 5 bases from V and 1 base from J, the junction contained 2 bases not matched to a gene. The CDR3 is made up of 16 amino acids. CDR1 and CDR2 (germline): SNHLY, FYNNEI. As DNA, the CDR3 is TGTGCCAGCAGTCAGGGACTAGCGGGAGGCACAGATACGCAGTATTTT. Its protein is CASSQGLAGGTDTQYF.

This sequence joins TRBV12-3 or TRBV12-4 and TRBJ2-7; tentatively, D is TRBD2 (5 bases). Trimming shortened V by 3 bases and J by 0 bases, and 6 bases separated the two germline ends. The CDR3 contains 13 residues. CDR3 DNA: TGTGCCAGCAGTTTTGGGAGCTCCTACGAGCAGTACTTC. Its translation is CASSFGSSYEQYF.

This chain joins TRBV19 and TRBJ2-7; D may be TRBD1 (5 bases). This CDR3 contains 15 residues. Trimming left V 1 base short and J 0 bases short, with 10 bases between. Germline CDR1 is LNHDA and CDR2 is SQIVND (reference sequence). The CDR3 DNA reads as TGTGCCAGTAGTATAGGGCAGGGAAGCTCCTACGAGCAGTACTTC. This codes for CASSIGQGSSYEQYF.

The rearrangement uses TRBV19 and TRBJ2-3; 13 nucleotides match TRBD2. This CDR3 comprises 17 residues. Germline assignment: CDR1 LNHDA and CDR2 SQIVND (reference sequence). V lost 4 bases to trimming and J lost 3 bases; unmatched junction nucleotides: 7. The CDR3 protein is CASSTDRTSGSTDTQYF. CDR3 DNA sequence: TGTGCCAGTAGTACAGATCGGACTAGCGGGAGTACAGATACGCAGTATTTT.

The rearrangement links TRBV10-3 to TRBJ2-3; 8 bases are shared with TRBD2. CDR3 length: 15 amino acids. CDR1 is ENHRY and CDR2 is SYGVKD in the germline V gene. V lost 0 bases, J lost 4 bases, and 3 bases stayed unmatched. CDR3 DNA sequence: TGTGCCATCAGTGAGTCCAGCGGGAGCGCAGATACGCAGTATTTT. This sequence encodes CAISESSGSADTQYF.

DNA for the CDR3: TGTGCCACCAGTAATGAAGCTTATGGCTACACCTTC. This codes for CATSNEAYGYTF. The chain is built from TRBV24-1 and TRBJ1-2; D unclear. V was pared by 6 bases and J by 5 bases, with 9 bases between. Germline-derived CDR1 and CDR2 are KGHDR and SFDVKD. The CDR3 is 12 residues long.

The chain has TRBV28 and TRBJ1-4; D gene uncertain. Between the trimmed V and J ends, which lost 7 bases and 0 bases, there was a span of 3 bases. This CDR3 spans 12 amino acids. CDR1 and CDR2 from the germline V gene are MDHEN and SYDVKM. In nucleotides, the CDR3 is TGTGCCAGCACAGCAACTAATGAAAAACTGTTTTTT. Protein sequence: CASTATNEKLFF.

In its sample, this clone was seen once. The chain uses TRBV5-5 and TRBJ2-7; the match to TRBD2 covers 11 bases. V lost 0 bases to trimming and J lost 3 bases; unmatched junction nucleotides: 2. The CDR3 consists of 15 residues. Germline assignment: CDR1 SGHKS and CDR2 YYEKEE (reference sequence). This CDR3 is CASSLAGTSGYEQYF. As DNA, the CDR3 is TGTGCCAGCAGCTTGGCCGGGACTAGCGGCTACGAGCAGTACTTC.

The CDR3 sequence: CASSPVGALYGYTF. CDR3 bases: TGTGCCAGCAGCCCCGTTGGGGCACTCTATGGCTACACCTTC. The rearrangement uses TRBV28 and TRBJ1-2; maybe TRBD1 (5 bases). The CDR3 sequence is 14 residues long. The germline gives CDR1 MDHEN, CDR2 SYDVKM. V lost 6 bases to trimming and J lost 4 bases, with 15 bases between them.

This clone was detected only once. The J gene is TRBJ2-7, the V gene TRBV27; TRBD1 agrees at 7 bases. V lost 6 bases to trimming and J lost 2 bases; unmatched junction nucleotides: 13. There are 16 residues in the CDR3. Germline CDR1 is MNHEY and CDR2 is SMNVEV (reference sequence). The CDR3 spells CASRINIQGITYEQYF. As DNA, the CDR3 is TGTGCCAGCAGGATCAATATACAGGGGATAACCTACGAGCAGTACTTC.

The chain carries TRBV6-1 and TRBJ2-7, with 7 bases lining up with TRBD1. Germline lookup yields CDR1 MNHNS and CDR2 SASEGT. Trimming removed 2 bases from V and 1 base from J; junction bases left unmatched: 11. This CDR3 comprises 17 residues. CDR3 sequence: CASSEPQGTVFSYEQYF. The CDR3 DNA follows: TGTGCCAGCAGTGAACCTCAGGGGACAGTCTTTTCCTACGAGCAGTACTTC.

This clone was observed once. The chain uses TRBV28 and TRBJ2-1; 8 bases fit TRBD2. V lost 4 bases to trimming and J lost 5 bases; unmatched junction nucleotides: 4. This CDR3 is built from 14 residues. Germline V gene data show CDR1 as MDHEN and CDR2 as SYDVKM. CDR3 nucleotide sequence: TGTGCCAGCAGTTCGGGACTAGAAGACAATGAGCAGTTCTTC. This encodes CASSSGLEDNEQFF.

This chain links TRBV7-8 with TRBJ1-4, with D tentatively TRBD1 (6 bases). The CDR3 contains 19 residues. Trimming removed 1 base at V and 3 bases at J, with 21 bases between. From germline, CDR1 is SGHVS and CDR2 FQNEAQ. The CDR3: CASSLGDGRGPTPNEKLFF. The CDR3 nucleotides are TGTGCCAGCAGCTTAGGAGACGGCAGGGGACCCACCCCTAATGAAAAACTGTTTTTT.

CDR3 in amino acids: CASSLVSHRGLYNEQFF. The CDR3 coding sequence is TGTGCCAGCAGCTTAGTAAGTCACAGGGGGCTGTACAATGAGCAGTTCTTC. This chain joins TRBV7-9 and TRBJ2-1; 9 nucleotides match TRBD1. V trimming: 1 base; J trimming: 4 bases; junction bases outside the gene matches: 8. The germline CDR1 and CDR2 sequences are SEHNR and FQNEAQ (reference sequence). The CDR3 runs 17 residues.

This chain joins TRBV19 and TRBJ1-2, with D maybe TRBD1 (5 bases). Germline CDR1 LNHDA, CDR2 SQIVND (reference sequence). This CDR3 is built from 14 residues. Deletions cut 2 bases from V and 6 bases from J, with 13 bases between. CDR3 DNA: TGTGCCAGTAGTATACCTGGGGGACTGAATGGCTACACCTTC. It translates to CASSIPGGLNGYTF.

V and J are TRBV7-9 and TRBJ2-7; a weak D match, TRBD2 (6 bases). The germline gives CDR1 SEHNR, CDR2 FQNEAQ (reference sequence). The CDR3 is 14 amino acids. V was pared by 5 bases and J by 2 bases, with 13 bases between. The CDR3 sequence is CASSARDWTYEQYF. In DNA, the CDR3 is TGTGCCAGCAGCGCCAGGGACTGGACCTACGAGCAGTACTTC.

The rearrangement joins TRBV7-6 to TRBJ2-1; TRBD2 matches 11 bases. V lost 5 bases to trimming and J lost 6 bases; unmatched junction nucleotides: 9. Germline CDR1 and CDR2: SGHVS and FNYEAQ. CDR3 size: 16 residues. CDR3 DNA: TGTGCCAGCAGCGCCTCCGGGACTAGCGGATTCAATGAGCAGTTCTTC. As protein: CASSASGTSGFNEQFF.